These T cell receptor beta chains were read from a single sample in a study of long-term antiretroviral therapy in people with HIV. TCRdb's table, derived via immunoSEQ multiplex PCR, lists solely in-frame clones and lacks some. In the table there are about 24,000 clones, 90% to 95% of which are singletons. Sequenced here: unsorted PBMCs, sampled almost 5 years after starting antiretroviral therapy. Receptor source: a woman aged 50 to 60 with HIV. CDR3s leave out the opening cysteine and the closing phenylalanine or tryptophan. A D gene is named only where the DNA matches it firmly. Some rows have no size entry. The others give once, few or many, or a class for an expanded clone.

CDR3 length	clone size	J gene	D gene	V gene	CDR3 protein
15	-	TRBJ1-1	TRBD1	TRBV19	ASSILQGQGLNTEAF
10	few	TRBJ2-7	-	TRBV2	ASKGTDYEQY
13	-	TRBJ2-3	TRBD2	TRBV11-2	ASSPRLAGEDTQY
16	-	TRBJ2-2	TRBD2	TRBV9	ASSARAGGPSNTGELF
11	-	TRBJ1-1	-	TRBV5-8	ASRWTVNTEAF
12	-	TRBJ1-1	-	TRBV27	ASSFRGLDTEAF
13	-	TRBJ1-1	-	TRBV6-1	ASSDLLSGRTEAF
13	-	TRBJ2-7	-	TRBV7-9	ASSFRGSELGEQY
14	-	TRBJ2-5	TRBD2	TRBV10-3	ASQFGLAGSQETQY
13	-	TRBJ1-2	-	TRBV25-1	ASSGDRGQAYGYT
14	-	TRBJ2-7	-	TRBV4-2	ASSHSPLAGSYEQY
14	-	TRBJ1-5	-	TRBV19	ASSLGFAAGDVPQH
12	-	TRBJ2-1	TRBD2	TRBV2	ASRPGLATNEQF
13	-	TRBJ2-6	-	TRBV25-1	ASSVLGPGANVLT
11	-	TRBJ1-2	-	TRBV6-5	ASSYDSWNGYT
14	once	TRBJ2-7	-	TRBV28	ASSLSFEGSSYEQY
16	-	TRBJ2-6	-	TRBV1	TSSQIPGPHSGANVLT
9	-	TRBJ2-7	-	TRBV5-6	ASSSFHEQY
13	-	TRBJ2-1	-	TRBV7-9	ASSREQGGFGEQF
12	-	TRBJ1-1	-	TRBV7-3	ASSLGGANTEAF
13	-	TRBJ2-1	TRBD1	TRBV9	ASSVEGQVDNEQF
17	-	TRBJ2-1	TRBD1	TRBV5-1	ASSLIGGGGTGFYNEQF
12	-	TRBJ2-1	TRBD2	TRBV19	ASSATSGYNEQF
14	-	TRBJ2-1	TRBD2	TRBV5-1	ASSLLAGGTYNEQF
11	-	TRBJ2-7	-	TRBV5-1	ASSLGEQDEQY
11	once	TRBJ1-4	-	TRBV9	ASSGQGGEKLF
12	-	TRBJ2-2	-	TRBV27	ASSFGLHTGELF
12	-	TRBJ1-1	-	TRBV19	ASTPLPAGTEAF
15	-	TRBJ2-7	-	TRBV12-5	ASGLTPPSARAYEQY
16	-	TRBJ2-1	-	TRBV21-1	ASSKLSVPCGEYNEQF
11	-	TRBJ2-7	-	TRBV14	ASSRKGNYEQY
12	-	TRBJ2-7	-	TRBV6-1	ASSEGLLDYEQY
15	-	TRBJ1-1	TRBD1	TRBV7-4	ASSLKRPGGWDTEAF
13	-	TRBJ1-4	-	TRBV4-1	ASSQDVSLNEKLF
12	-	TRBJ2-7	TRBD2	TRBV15	ATSSGLGNYEQY
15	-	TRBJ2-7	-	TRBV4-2	ASSPAGGQQAIYEQY
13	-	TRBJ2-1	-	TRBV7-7	ASSLGPSVANEQF
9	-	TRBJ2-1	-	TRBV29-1	SVGVYNEQF
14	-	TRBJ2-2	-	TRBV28	ASLVGGAMNTGELF
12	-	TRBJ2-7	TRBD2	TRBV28	ASIPRLAAYEQY
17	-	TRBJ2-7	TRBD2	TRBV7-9	ASSPPTSGSRLKFYEQY
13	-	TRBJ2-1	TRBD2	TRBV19	ASSISGGIYNEQF
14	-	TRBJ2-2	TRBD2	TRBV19	ASSIMVSGGTGELF
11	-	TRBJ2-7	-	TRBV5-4	ASSRREKGEQY
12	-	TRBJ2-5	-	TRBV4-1	ASSQDRLQETQY
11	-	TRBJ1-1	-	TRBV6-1	ASKGAANTEAF
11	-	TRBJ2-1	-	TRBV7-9	ASSLGTLNEQF
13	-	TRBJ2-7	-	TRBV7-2	ARGRDPSRGYEQY
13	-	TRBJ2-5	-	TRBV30	AWSPSLDGAGTQY
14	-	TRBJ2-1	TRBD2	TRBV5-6	ASSLPTGTSANEQF
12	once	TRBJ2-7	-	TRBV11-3	ASSPTRDSYEQY
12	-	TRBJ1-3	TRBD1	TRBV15	ATSRDSSGNTIY
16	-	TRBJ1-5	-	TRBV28	ASSSWDLVDWSNQPQH
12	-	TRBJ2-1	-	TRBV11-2	ASSGPTSGSEQF
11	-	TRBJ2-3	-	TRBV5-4	ASSRGGEDAQY